Following are 23 T cell receptor beta chains from one sample sequenced in a study of T cells in localized non-small cell lung cancer. Data came from immunoSEQ multiplex PCR; TCRdb stores just in-frame clones and leaves some out. The sample gives about 82,000 clones, around 81% of which show up once; about a fifth is in the top ten. The specimen was PBMCs, collected before any cancer treatment. Every receptor here comes from a man between 40 and 70 years old with stage II squamous cell lung carcinoma.

Only a few counts were recorded for this clone. This rearrangement joins TRBV2 to TRBJ1-5, with 7 bases matching TRBD1. V lost 5 bases, J lost 6 bases, and 10 bases stayed unmatched. CDR1 and CDR2 from the germline V gene are SNHLY and FYNNEI. CDR3 length: 15 amino acids. CDR3 sequence (DNA): TGTGCCAGCAGTTCCGACAGGGATGGGGGTCAGCCCCAGCATTTT. Its translation is CASSSDRDGGQPQHF.

The CDR3 coding sequence is TGTGCCAGCAGCCTGGTAGCGTCCTCCTACAATGAGCAGTTCTTC. Its protein product is CASSLVASSYNEQFF. The chain combines TRBV4-2 with TRBJ2-1; possible D gene TRBD2, 5 bases. The CDR3 runs to 15 residues. Germline V CDR1 and CDR2: LGHNA, YNFKEQ. V was cut by 4 bases and J by 0 bases, with 10 bases left in between.

This clone was picked up one time. The V call is TRBV7-9, the J call TRBJ1-2; D call uncertain. CDR3 length equals 13 residues. The V gene's germline CDR1 is SEHNR and CDR2 FQNEAQ (reference sequence). V gave up 1 base and J gave up 7 bases, with 10 bases separating them. CDR3 sequence reads: CASSLVDPSGYTF. CDR3 coding DNA: TGTGCCAGCAGCTTAGTTGATCCGAGTGGCTACACCTTC.

This chain connects TRBV7-2 to TRBJ1-3, with D possibly matching TRBD1 (5 bases). CDR1 and CDR2 (germline): SGHTA, FQGNSA. V was shortened by 1 base and J by 0 bases, with 10 bases between the two germline ends. This CDR3 contains 16 residues. The CDR3 is CASSLGDSISGNTIYF. In DNA, the CDR3 is TGTGCCAGCAGCTTAGGGGACTCAATCTCTGGAAACACCATATATTTT.

The chain carries TRBV11-1 and TRBJ2-7; D gene uncertain. This CDR3 has 15 residues. V was cut by 0 bases and J by 2 bases, with 11 bases left in between. Germline V CDR1 and CDR2: SGHAT, FQDESV (reference sequence). The CDR3 sequence is CASSLAGGGTYEQYF. CDR3 coding DNA: TGTGCCAGCAGCTTAGCGGGCGGCGGCACCTACGAGCAGTACTTC.

This clone was observed once. The J gene is TRBJ2-7, the V gene TRBV10-2; D gene unclear. CDR3 size: 11 residues. The V gene's germline CDR1 is WSHSY and CDR2 SAAADI. V dropped 3 bases and J dropped 3 bases, with 3 bases sitting between them. CDR3 sequence (DNA): TGCGCCAGCAGTGAAGACTACGAGCAGTACTTC. The encoded protein is CASSEDYEQYF.

The chain links TRBV5-1 to TRBJ1-4; D is ambiguous. The CDR3 is 13 residues long. V lost 5 bases, J lost 5 bases, and 10 bases lay in between. From germline, CDR1 is SGHRS and CDR2 YFSETQ. The chain's CDR3 is CASSFGGNEKLFF. The DNA of the CDR3 is TGCGCCAGCAGTTTTGGTGGGAATGAAAAACTGTTTTTT.

The V and J genes are TRBV7-2 and TRBJ2-5; tentatively, D is TRBD2 (7 bases). Germline lookup yields CDR1 SGHTA and CDR2 FQGNSA. Trimming removed 8 bases from V and 4 bases from J, with 14 bases in between. The CDR3 loop spans 13 amino acids. CDR3 sequence reads: CASGGAGLETQYF. CDR3 nucleotide sequence: TGTGCCAGCGGGGGGGCCGGTTTAGAGACCCAGTACTTC.

This chain joins TRBV29-1 and TRBJ1-1, with TRBD1 as a possible D gene (6 bases). Germline values: CDR1 SQVTM, CDR2 ANQGSEA. Trimming left V 5 bases short and J 7 bases short, with 17 bases between. The CDR3 is made up of 13 amino acids. The CDR3 DNA reads TGCAGCGTTCAACGAGGGGGTCTGAATGAAGCTTTCTTT. It is translated as CSVQRGGLNEAFF.

The sample holds a few counts of this clone. This chain joins TRBV27 and TRBJ2-7; 7 positions match TRBD1. The ends lost 5 bases at V and 3 bases at J; junction bases unmatched: 4. The CDR3 spans 13 residues. From germline, CDR1 is MNHEY and CDR2 SMNVEV (reference sequence). CDR3 nucleotides: TGTGCCAGCAGTCGACAGGGAGTCTACGAGCAGTACTTC. Its protein product is CASSRQGVYEQYF.

The gene calls are TRBV10-3 and TRBJ2-7, with D possibly being TRBD1 (6 bases). Germline values: CDR1 ENHRY, CDR2 SYGVKD. This CDR3 is 14 amino acids long. The V end lost 0 bases, the J end lost 0 bases, and 6 bases lay between the germline ends. The CDR3, as DNA: TGTGCCATCAGTGAGTCACAGGGCTCCTACGAGCAGTACTTC. This gives the protein CAISESQGSYEQYF.

J is TRBJ2-1 and V is TRBV5-4; either TRBD1 or TRBD2 may supply D (6 bases each). CDR3 length: 14 residues. The germline CDR1 and CDR2 sequences are SGHNT and YYREEE (reference sequence). Between the trimmed V and J ends, which lost 7 bases and 5 bases, there was a span of 16 bases. For the CDR3, the DNA is TGTGCCAGCCGTGATGAGGGGGGCCACAATGAGCAGTTCTTC. Protein sequence: CASRDEGGHNEQFF.

The rearrangement links TRBV5-1 to TRBJ1-1; D is unclear. The CDR3 length is 13 residues. The V and J ends lost 2 bases and 0 bases respectively, with 5 bases between them. CDR1 SGHRS and CDR2 YFSETQ come from the germline V gene. The DNA of the CDR3 is TGCGCCAGCAGCTTCGGACTGAACACTGAAGCTTTCTTT. It encodes CASSFGLNTEAFF.

J is TRBJ2-2 and V is TRBV30, with unresolved D. Between the trimmed V and J ends, which lost 6 bases and 8 bases, there was a span of 19 bases. The CDR3 runs 14 residues. CDR1 and CDR2 (germline): GTSNPN, SVGIG (reference sequence). CDR3 in DNA: TGTGCCTGTCCCAGGCCCTCCGGGTGGGGGGAGCTGTTTTTT. Protein: CACPRPSGWGELFF.

This clone has a handful of counts. V and J are TRBV18 and TRBJ1-2, with a possible D match to TRBD1 (5 bases). Germline V lookup: CDR1 KGHSH, CDR2 LQKENI. The CDR3 covers 15 residues. Trimming removed 6 bases at V and 5 bases at J, with 19 bases between. The CDR3 bases are TGTGCCAGCTCTACCCCCGGGGGTCGGGGTTATGGCTACACCTTC. This codes for CASSTPGGRGYGYTF.

This clone was found once. The V call is TRBV28, the J call TRBJ2-7; 10 bases align to TRBD1. Germline CDR1 reads MDHEN; CDR2 reads SYDVKM. Trimming took 7 bases from V and 4 from J; bases not matched to a gene: 7. The length of the CDR3 is 14 residues. The CDR3 loop reads CASTPGQGPYEQYF. The CDR3 nucleotides are TGTGCCAGCACCCCGGGACAGGGGCCTTACGAGCAGTACTTC.

The chain employs TRBV19 and TRBJ2-7; D gene uncertain. The CDR3 runs to 14 residues. Germline V gene lookup returns CDR1 LNHDA and CDR2 SQIVND (reference sequence). V shed 0 bases and J shed 1 base, with 7 bases lying between them. Here the CDR3 reads CASSIEGQSYEQYF. The CDR3 coding sequence is TGTGCCAGTAGTATAGAGGGCCAGTCCTACGAGCAGTACTTC.

This chain uses TRBV4-3 with TRBJ1-2; TRBD1 matches 7 bases. The CDR3 totals 15 residues. Germline CDR1 is LGHNA and CDR2 is YSLEER. Trimming cost V 1 base and J 3 bases; bases outside gene matches: 5. The CDR3 sequence is CASSQVIGGHYGYTF. CDR3 nucleotides: TGCGCCAGCAGCCAAGTCATAGGGGGCCACTATGGCTACACCTTC.

J is TRBJ1-1 and V is TRBV28, with D possibly TRBD1 on 6 matching bases. The CDR3 length is 14 residues. From germline, CDR1 is MDHEN and CDR2 SYDVKM. Trimming left V 6 bases short and J 7 bases short, with 18 bases between. The CDR3 DNA sequence: TGTGCCAGCAGCCCTGACAGGCCCCCAGGTGAAGCTTTCTTT. The encoded protein is CASSPDRPPGEAFF.

The rearrangement joins TRBV30 to TRBJ2-7; D not certain. This CDR3 has 12 residues. V dropped 2 bases and J dropped 5 bases, with 10 bases sitting between them. Germline values: CDR1 GTSNPN, CDR2 SVGIG (reference sequence). The CDR3 nucleotides read TGTGCCTGGAGTTCGACCCTCGACGAGCAGTACTTC. It is translated as CAWSSTLDEQYF.

The chain recombines TRBV2 with TRBJ1-4; a possible D gene is TRBD1 (5 bases). The germline CDR1 and CDR2 sequences are SNHLY and FYNNEI. V was shortened by 6 bases and J by 4 bases, with 12 bases between the two germline ends. The CDR3 extends over 14 amino acids. CDR3 residues: CASSSDRYNEKLFF. In DNA form, the CDR3 reads TGTGCCAGCAGCTCCGACAGATATAATGAAAAACTGTTTTTT.

V and J are TRBV18 and TRBJ1-1; tentative D call: TRBD1 (5 bases). The V end was cut by 2 bases, the J end by 1 base, with 8 bases between. The CDR3 runs to 14 residues. Germline V gene lookup returns CDR1 KGHSH and CDR2 LQKENI. This chain's CDR3 is CASSPRGENTEAFF. DNA of the CDR3: TGTGCCAGCTCACCAAGAGGGGAGAACACTGAAGCTTTCTTT.

The J gene is TRBJ2-4, the V gene TRBV19; no reliable D call. The CDR3 is 19 amino acids. CDR1 and CDR2 from the germline V gene are LNHDA and SQIVND (reference sequence). Trimming took off 10 bases at V and 0 bases at J, with 28 bases between the two ends. The CDR3 DNA reads as TGTGCCACTCGAGACGTGCGGAGACAATTGAATCTAGCCAAAAACATTCAGTACTTC. Its protein is CATRDVRRQLNLAKNIQYF.